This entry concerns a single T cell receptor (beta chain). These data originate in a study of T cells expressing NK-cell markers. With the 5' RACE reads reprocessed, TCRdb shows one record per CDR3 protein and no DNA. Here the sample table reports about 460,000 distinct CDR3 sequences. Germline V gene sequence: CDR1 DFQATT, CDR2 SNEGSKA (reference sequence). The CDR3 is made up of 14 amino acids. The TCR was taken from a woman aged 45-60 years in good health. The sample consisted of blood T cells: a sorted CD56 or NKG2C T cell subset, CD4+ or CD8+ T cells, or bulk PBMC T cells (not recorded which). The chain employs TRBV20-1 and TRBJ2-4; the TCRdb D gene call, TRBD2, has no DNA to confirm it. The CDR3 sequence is CSARQLAGVAIQYF.